Below are 25 T cell receptor beta chains sequenced from a single sample in a study of blood T cell repertoires in COVID-19 (dated by TCRdb to 2018 to 2021). The receptor library was made with the immunoSEQ multiplex PCR assay. TCRdb retrieved this table from immuneACCESS and kept in-frame rearrangements only. Not all clones are present; in checked studies, unresolved V genes account for under half, and no reason is known for the remainder. Present in this sample are around 130,000 clones, more than 80% of which were seen just once. Roughly 4.5% of the sample goes to the ten largest clones. Sequenced sample: peripheral blood. These receptors all come from a human donor in a cohort sampled during active COVID-19.

The chain joins TRBV6-5 to TRBJ2-3; 7 bases line up with TRBD2. The CDR3 has 15 amino acids. V was pared by 6 bases and J by 0 bases, with 6 bases of the junction left unmatched. Looked up from germline, CDR1 is MNHEY and CDR2 is SVGAGI. The CDR3 spells CASSYKRGSTDTQYF. The CDR3 DNA follows: TGTGCCAGCAGCTACAAGCGGGGAAGCACAGATACGCAGTATTTT.

This chain joins TRBV4-1 and TRBJ2-1; unclear D gene. Between the trimmed V and J ends, which lost 4 bases and 1 base, there was a span of 11 bases. Germline V gives CDR1 MGHRA, CDR2 YSYEKL. CDR3 length equals 15 residues. The CDR3 loop is CASSLEDSSYNEQFF. In DNA form, the CDR3 reads TGCGCCAGCAGCCTCGAAGACTCGTCCTACAATGAGCAGTTCTTC.

This rearrangement joins TRBV7-6 to TRBJ2-2; TRBD2 might be the D (5 bases). Trimming left V 6 bases short and J 6 bases short, with 11 bases between. CDR3 length: 13 amino acids. In germline, CDR1 is SGHVS, CDR2 FNYEAQ. DNA for the CDR3: TGTGCCAGCAGGCCAAGAGGGCCCGGGGAGCTGTTTTTT. It encodes CASRPRGPGELFF.

This clone has only one observation. The V call is TRBV15, the J call TRBJ1-1; possible D gene TRBD1, 5 bases. V lost 5 bases and J 1 base, leaving 23 bases between the germline ends. This CDR3 is built from 18 residues. The germline V gene encodes CDR1 LNHNV and CDR2 YYDKDF (reference sequence). CDR3 DNA: TGTGCCACCAGCTTCAGGGATTTGGTCGAATCGGAGAACACTGAAGCTTTCTTT. As protein: CATSFRDLVESENTEAFF.

The sample holds a few counts of this clone. V gene TRBV30 combines with J gene TRBJ1-1; D is ambiguous. The CDR3 has 14 amino acids. Germline V gives CDR1 GTSNPN, CDR2 SVGIG (reference sequence). V lost 0 bases and J 0 bases, leaving 8 bases between the germline ends. The CDR3 region is CAWSVMGMNTEAFF. The CDR3 DNA sequence: TGTGCCTGGAGTGTAATGGGCATGAACACTGAAGCTTTCTTT.

The CDR3 nucleotides are TGTGCCACGACGGGCGGGAGGAGCACAGATACGCAGTATTTT. Protein sequence: CATTGGRSTDTQYF. The chain is built from TRBV10-3 and TRBJ2-3; TRBD2 matches at 8 bases. The V segment lost 10 bases and the J segment 0 bases; nucleotides outside the gene matches: 6. Germline CDR1 reads ENHRY; CDR2 reads SYGVKD. This CDR3 has 14 amino acids.

This chain uses TRBV19 with TRBJ1-3; tentatively, D is TRBD1 (5 bases). The V gene's germline CDR1 is LNHDA and CDR2 SQIVND (reference sequence). There are 12 residues in the CDR3. The CDR3 loop is CVTGRAGNTIYF. The CDR3 bases are TGTGTCACAGGTCGAGCTGGAAACACCATATATTTT.

The chain joins TRBV9 to TRBJ1-3; weak D call: TRBD1 (5 bases). This CDR3 has 14 amino acids. CDR1 SGDLS and CDR2 YYNGEE come from the germline V gene. Trimming stripped 2 bases from V and 3 bases from J, with 9 bases between. The CDR3 region has the DNA TGTGCCAGCAGCGTTCAGACAGATGGAAACACCATATATTTT. Its translation: CASSVQTDGNTIYF.

This rearrangement joins TRBV18 to TRBJ1-2, with 7 positions matching TRBD1. After removal of 5 bases from V and 7 bases from J, the junction contained 10 bases not matched to a gene. The germline CDR1 and CDR2 sequences are KGHSH and LQKENI. The CDR3 extends over 14 amino acids. CDR3 DNA sequence: TGTGCCAGCTCAGCGGGACAGACTTTTGCTGGCTACACCTTC. Protein sequence: CASSAGQTFAGYTF.

The DNA for the CDR3 is TGCAGCGTTCTCAGCTCCTACAATGAGCAGTTCTTC. As protein: CSVLSSYNEQFF. This chain uses TRBV29-1 with TRBJ2-1, with D hard to call. The CDR3 is made up of 12 amino acids. Germline lookup yields CDR1 SQVTM and CDR2 ANQGSEA. V lost 5 bases and J 0 bases, leaving 5 bases between the germline ends.

The V gene is TRBV11-3, the J gene TRBJ2-5, with 9 bases that match TRBD1. The CDR3 runs 15 residues. Trimming took 4 bases from V and 5 from J; bases not matched to a gene: 8. The V gene's germline CDR1 is SGHNT and CDR2 YENEEA. The CDR3 is CASSSHRDREETQYF. The CDR3 nucleotides read TGTGCCAGCAGCTCTCACCGGGACAGGGAGGAGACCCAGTACTTC.

There are a few counts of this clone. V usage is TRBV28 and J usage is TRBJ1-5; D is possibly TRBD1 (5 bases). The V end lost 6 bases, the J end lost 4 bases, and 19 bases lay between the germline ends. The CDR3 has 16 amino acids. In germline, CDR1 is MDHEN, CDR2 SYDVKM. The CDR3 DNA reads as TGTGCCAGCAGGACTCAAACCGGGACTCCTAATCAGCCCCAGCATTTT. Residues: CASRTQTGTPNQPQHF.

This clone has just one count. V is TRBV24-1 and J is TRBJ2-1; 11 nucleotides line up with TRBD2. The CDR3 has 16 residues. Germline V CDR1 and CDR2: KGHDR, SFDVKD. V gave up 5 bases and J gave up 5 bases; unmatched junction bases: 7. CDR3 sequence reads: CATSVHLAGGNNEQFF. CDR3 bases: TGTGCCACCAGTGTCCATCTAGCGGGAGGAAACAATGAGCAGTTCTTC.

The CDR3 here is CASSIAGTRVTGELFF. The CDR3 DNA is TGTGCCAGTAGTATAGCCGGGACACGGGTCACCGGGGAGCTGTTTTTT. The chain links TRBV19 to TRBJ2-2; D may be TRBD1 (6 bases). The CDR3 extends over 16 amino acids. CDR1 and CDR2 from the germline V gene are LNHDA and SQIVND (reference sequence). V was shortened by 1 base and J by 4 bases, with 13 bases between the two germline ends.

This sequence joins TRBV19 and TRBJ1-4; D unclear. This CDR3 is 12 amino acids long. The germline V gene has CDR1 LNHDA and CDR2 SQIVND (reference sequence). The V end was cut by 6 bases, the J end by 8 bases, with 10 bases between. The CDR3 region is CASSQIYEKLFF. The CDR3 DNA follows: TGTGCCAGTAGCCAAATCTACGAAAAACTGTTTTTT.

The rearrangement links TRBV12-3 or TRBV12-4 to TRBJ2-1; 7 bases are shared with TRBD2. The CDR3 covers 13 residues. V gave up 4 bases and J gave up 8 bases; unmatched junction bases: 5. CDR3 coding DNA: TGTGCCAGCAGTTGGGCGGGAGCATATGAGCAGTTCTTC. Translated: CASSWAGAYEQFF.

The chain joins TRBV7-8 to TRBJ1-1, with 7 bases identical to TRBD1. Germline CDR1 is SGHVS and CDR2 is FQNEAQ. This CDR3 comprises 15 residues. V shed 3 bases and J 3 bases; nucleotides not matched to a gene: 7. DNA of the CDR3: TGTGCCAGCAGCTTCAAACAGGGGCCGGACACTGAAGCTTTCTTT. Its protein product is CASSFKQGPDTEAFF.

The chain recombines TRBV3-1 (or the pseudogene TRBV3-2) with TRBJ2-5; a possible D gene is TRBD1 (7 bases). The CDR3 is 15 residues long. Trimming removed 5 bases from V and 4 bases from J, with 17 bases in between. Germline values: CDR1 LGHDT, CDR2 YNNKEL (reference sequence). The CDR3, as DNA: TGTGCCAGCAGCATGCGACAGGGAGGACGAGAGACCCAGTACTTC. Its protein is CASSMRQGGRETQYF.

This clone was found a few times. The rearrangement links TRBV10-2 to TRBJ2-7; 7 bases are a match to TRBD2. Germline CDR1 WSHSY, CDR2 SAAADI. This CDR3 contains 15 residues. V was clipped by 6 bases and J by 3 bases; unmatched bases: 11. The CDR3 here is CASSGNMGGNYEQYV. CDR3 nucleotide sequence: TGCGCCAGCAGCGGGAATATGGGGGGGAACTACGAGCAGTACGTC.

This chain uses TRBV6-7 with TRBJ1-1, with a tentative D call TRBD1 (6 bases). TRBV6-7 is marked as an open reading frame, function uncertain. The ends were cut back, 7 bases at V and 8 bases at J, with 20 bases in the middle. CDR3 size: 14 residues. In DNA, the CDR3 is TGTGCCAGCACCTCCGGGGACACAAATAAGGAAGCTTTCTTT. This encodes CASTSGDTNKEAFF.

This clone occurred a few times. The rearrangement links TRBV4-3 to TRBJ1-5; TRBD1 is a possible D gene (6 bases). Per germline, CDR1 LGHNA and CDR2 YSLEER. The CDR3 has 15 amino acids. V was pared by 0 bases and J by 3 bases, with 9 bases between. CDR3 sequence: CASSQDRGSNQPQHF. CDR3 sequence (DNA): TGCGCCAGCAGCCAAGATAGGGGGTCCAATCAGCCCCAGCATTTT.

The V call is TRBV7-7, the J call TRBJ2-1; D unclear. The CDR3 has 14 amino acids. The germline V gene encodes CDR1 SSHAT and CDR2 FNYEAQ (reference sequence). Trimming took off 2 bases at V and 5 bases at J, with 10 bases between the two ends. CDR3 region: CASSLTINNNEQFF. DNA of the CDR3: TGTGCCAGCAGCTTAACTATAAATAACAATGAGCAGTTCTTC.

The V gene is TRBV18, the J gene TRBJ1-1; D may be TRBD1 (5 bases). Germline lookup yields CDR1 KGHSH and CDR2 LQKENI. Trimming removed 0 bases at V and 3 bases at J, with 8 bases between. The CDR3 has 14 residues. Here the CDR3 reads CASSPPSTDTEAFF. The DNA for the CDR3 is TGTGCCAGCTCACCACCTTCGACAGACACTGAAGCTTTCTTT.

The V call is TRBV11-3, the J call TRBJ1-2, with 7 bases that match TRBD1. CDR1 is SGHNT, CDR2 YENEEA, per germline. This CDR3 is 16 amino acids long. The V gene end was trimmed by 5 bases and the J gene end by 7 bases; junction bases not matched to a gene: 16. CDR3 sequence: CASSTKGRGSRRGYTF. CDR3 coding DNA: TGTGCCAGCAGCACAAAGGGCAGGGGGTCCAGGCGTGGCTACACCTTC.

This chain uses TRBV6-2 or TRBV6-3 with TRBJ2-3; 8 positions agree with TRBD1. The CDR3 totals 15 residues. J gave up 5 bases and V 2 bases, and 6 bases lay outside the gene matches. Germline CDR1 is MNHEY and CDR2 is SVGEGT. The CDR3 nucleotides read TGTGCCAGCAGTTACATGGCAGGGGGCCAAGATACGCAGTATTTT. This sequence encodes CASSYMAGGQDTQYF.